Following are 19 T cell receptor beta chains from one sample sequenced in a study of blood T cell repertoires in COVID-19. TCRdb keeps only in-frame clones here, not all; method: immunoSEQ multiplex PCR. The sample has 30,000 to 50,000 clones; more than 65% are singletons. The sequenced material came from peripheral blood. These receptor sequences come from a man between 65 and 79 years old with acute or convalescent COVID-19.

The chain has TRBV5-4 and TRBJ1-1; 7 nucleotides match TRBD1. This CDR3 region has 14 residues. The junction had 3 bases not matched to a gene; V was cut back by 3 bases and J by 1 base. Germline lookup yields CDR1 SGHNT and CDR2 YYREEE (reference sequence). The CDR3 is CASSWGTENTEAFF. As DNA, the CDR3 is TGTGCCAGCAGCTGGGGGACAGAGAACACTGAAGCTTTCTTT. The full variable domain, in which reference TRBV5-4 and TRBJ1-1 provide the parts outside the CDR3, is ETGVTQSPTHLIKTRGQQVTLRCSSQSGHNTVSWYQQALGQGPQFIFQYYREEENGRGNFPPRFSGLQFPNYSSELNVNALELDDSALYLCASSWGTENTEAFFGQGTRLTVV.

The V gene is TRBV10-1, the J gene TRBJ1-6; TRBD1 might be the D (6 bases). The CDR3 is made up of 13 amino acids. V was cut by 7 bases and J by 8 bases, with 12 bases left in between. Germline CDR1 reads WNHNN; CDR2 reads SYGVQD (reference sequence). For the CDR3, the DNA is TGCGCCAGCAATGGACAGAGGGATTCACCCCTCCACTTT. The encoded protein is CASNGQRDSPLHF.

This chain uses TRBV2 with TRBJ2-2; D is uncertain. The germline gives CDR1 SNHLY, CDR2 FYNNEI. V was shortened by 2 bases and J by 6 bases, with 13 bases between the two germline ends. The CDR3 consists of 15 residues. Written as DNA, the CDR3 is TGTGCCAGCAGTGAAATCAGGTCGGTGTCCGGGGAGCTGTTTTTT. Translation: CASSEIRSVSGELFF.

The rearrangement uses TRBV19 and TRBJ2-7; tentatively, D is TRBD2 (6 bases). This CDR3 contains 15 residues. The germline V gene has CDR1 LNHDA and CDR2 SQIVND (reference sequence). The V gene lost 0 bases and the J gene lost 6 bases, with 15 bases spanning the gap. CDR3 DNA sequence: TGTGCCAGTAGTATAGATCGAGGAGGGAGCGCCGAGCAGTACTTC. Translation gives CASSIDRGGSAEQYF. Full variable domain (remainder filled in from reference TRBV19 and TRBJ2-7): DGGITQSPKYLFRKEGQNVTLSCEQNLNHDAMYWYRQDPGQGLRLIYYSQIVNDFQKGDIAEGYSVSREKKESFPLTVTSAQKNPTAFYLCASSIDRGGSAEQYFGPGTRLTVT.

The V gene is TRBV29-1, the J gene TRBJ2-7; tentative D call: TRBD1 (5 bases). The ends were cut back, 6 bases at V and 0 bases at J, with 15 bases in the middle. The CDR3 sequence is 14 residues long. Germline CDR1 is SQVTM and CDR2 is ANQGSEA. The CDR3 loop reads CSVLTDSSSYEQYF. As DNA, the CDR3 is TGCAGCGTCCTTACCGACAGCAGCTCCTACGAGCAGTACTTC.

The CDR3 DNA reads TGTGCCAGCAGTCAGGCCCGTCACCCCGAGTACTTC. Translation gives CASSQARHPEYF. The chain joins TRBV6-5 to TRBJ2-7; no definite D call. The germline gives CDR1 MNHEY, CDR2 SVGAGI. The V end was cut by 5 bases, the J end by 11 bases, with 16 bases between. The CDR3 runs 12 residues.

This clone turned up a few times. The V gene is TRBV6-1, the J gene TRBJ1-6; D unresolved. The ends were cut back, 5 bases at V and 5 bases at J, with 7 bases in the middle. Germline CDR1 is MNHNS and CDR2 is SASEGT. CDR3 length: 13 residues. The CDR3 is CASSHSHNSPLHF. The CDR3 nucleotides are TGTGCCAGCAGTCACAGCCATAATTCACCCCTCCACTTT.

This clone was seen a few times. This chain links TRBV28 with TRBJ2-1; 9 positions agree with TRBD2. CDR3 length equals 20 residues. Trimming removed 4 bases from V and 8 bases from J; junction bases left unmatched: 24. Germline CDR1 reads MDHEN; CDR2 reads SYDVKM. The CDR3 here is CASSSSIRGGSGRPRDEQFF. The CDR3 DNA sequence: TGTGCCAGCAGTTCCTCGATCAGGGGTGGGAGCGGGAGGCCTCGCGATGAGCAGTTCTTC.

The CDR3: CASSIVGGTTKSLQAFF. CDR3 DNA: TGTGCCAGTAGTATAGTTGGCGGCACAACAAAGTCCCTTCAAGCTTTCTTT. The chain employs TRBV19 and TRBJ1-1; no reliable D call. The CDR3 is made up of 17 amino acids. V was pared by 1 base and J by 9 bases, with 24 bases between. CDR1 is LNHDA and CDR2 is SQIVND in the germline V gene (reference sequence).

The chain combines TRBV7-9 with TRBJ1-1; TRBD1 aligns across 9 bases. The CDR3 is 14 amino acids. From germline, CDR1 is SEHNR and CDR2 FQNEAQ (reference sequence). V dropped 5 bases and J dropped 5; count of bases not matched to a gene: 6. As DNA, the CDR3 is TGTGCCAGCAGCCCACAGGGGGCGGGGACTGAAGCTTTCTTT. It codes for CASSPQGAGTEAFF.

The rearrangement uses TRBV11-1 and TRBJ2-7; 10 bases fit TRBD1. V shed 5 bases, J shed 5 bases, and the junction held 6 bases outside the gene matches. The CDR3 spans 14 residues. The germline V gene encodes CDR1 SGHAT and CDR2 FQDESV (reference sequence). CDR3 loop: CASSLDRGLDEQYF. The CDR3 DNA is TGTGCCAGCAGCCTTGACAGGGGGCTGGACGAGCAGTACTTC.

The V and J genes are TRBV6-2 or TRBV6-3 and TRBJ1-2, with no clear D. Per the germline V gene, CDR1 is MNHEY and CDR2 is SVGEGT. The CDR3 length is 14 residues. Trimming took off 2 bases at V and 4 bases at J, with 11 bases between the two ends. The CDR3 spells CASSYGTGGYGYTF. The CDR3 DNA is TGTGCCAGCAGTTACGGCACCGGCGGCTATGGCTACACCTTC.

This clone has just one count. The V gene is TRBV7-2, the J gene TRBJ1-2, with unresolved D. The CDR3 covers 15 residues. From germline, CDR1 is SGHTA and CDR2 FQGNSA. Trimming took 1 base from V and 4 from J, leaving 13 bases between them. CDR3 protein: CASSLEYGVGYGYTF. The CDR3, as DNA: TGTGCCAGCAGCTTAGAATACGGGGTGGGCTATGGCTACACCTTC.

By its share, this clone is medium-sized. The chain links TRBV6-5 to TRBJ1-5; D possibly corresponds to TRBD1 (5 bases). The germline CDR1 and CDR2 sequences are MNHEY and SVGAGI. V was trimmed by 7 bases and J by 7 bases, leaving 14 bases between them. CDR3 length: 13 amino acids. The CDR3 reads CASIRDGNQPQHF. The CDR3 DNA sequence: TGTGCCAGCATCAGGGATGGAAACCAGCCCCAGCATTTT.

The V gene is TRBV19, the J gene TRBJ2-2, with 7 bases lining up with TRBD1. After removal of 6 bases from V and 1 base from J, the junction contained 14 bases not matched to a gene. Germline lookup yields CDR1 LNHDA and CDR2 SQIVND (reference sequence). This CDR3 spans 18 amino acids. In DNA, the CDR3 is TGTGCCAGTAGGATTACTACCTTCCGGACAGGGAACACCGGGGAGCTGTTTTTT. Translating gives CASRITTFRTGNTGELFF.

The rearrangement links TRBV28 to TRBJ2-2; perhaps TRBD1 as D (6 bases). The V end lost 7 bases, the J end lost 4 bases, and 19 bases lay between the germline ends. CDR3 length: 16 amino acids. CDR1 and CDR2 from the germline V gene are MDHEN and SYDVKM. CDR3 in amino acids: CASKPLPGQSTGELFF. DNA of the CDR3: TGTGCCAGCAAGCCCCTCCCCGGACAGTCCACCGGGGAGCTGTTTTTT.

This chain links TRBV10-1 with TRBJ1-1; the match to TRBD1 covers 7 bases. Germline lookup yields CDR1 WNHNN and CDR2 SYGVQD (reference sequence). V was pared by 5 bases and J by 4 bases, with 7 bases of the junction left unmatched. CDR3 size: 14 residues. CDR3 amino acids: CASSRSGGGTEAFF. The CDR3 bases are TGCGCCAGCAGTAGGTCAGGGGGAGGCACTGAAGCTTTCTTT.

This chain uses TRBV11-3 with TRBJ2-3; TRBD1 is a possible D gene (6 bases). Germline CDR1 SGHNT, CDR2 YENEEA. The CDR3 has 15 amino acids. With 5 bases removed from V and 3 bases from J, the gap between germline ends came to 15 bases. CDR3 region: CASSARGQITDTQYF. DNA for the CDR3: TGTGCCAGCAGCGCAAGGGGACAAATTACAGATACGCAGTATTTT.

This clone was detected only once. J is TRBJ1-2 and V is TRBV7-6, with 9 positions matching TRBD1. This CDR3 region has 15 residues. After removal of 5 bases from V and 5 bases from J, the junction contained 9 bases not matched to a gene. Germline V lookup: CDR1 SGHVS, CDR2 FNYEAQ. The CDR3 spells CASSIGTGWNYGYTF. DNA of the CDR3: TGTGCCAGCAGCATCGGGACAGGGTGGAATTATGGCTACACCTTC.